This TCR beta chain was recorded in a study of T-cell reconstitution after alpha-beta-depleted transplantation in children (TCRdb year 2016). Study-level background: Using TCR repertoire profiling, the study followed T-cell immune reconstitution in a quantitative way in children after TCRalphabeta/CD19-depleted allogeneic hematopoietic cell transplantation.

On the study overall, not on this receptor specifically: The frequencies of hyperexpanded clones fell over the following months, and after one year, T-cell counts and TCRbeta diversity were mostly attributed to newly produced T cells. About two months after transplant, the apparently early recovery of alphabetaT-cell counts reportedly depended on just several hundred clones that had expanded rapidly and came from non-depleted graft cells. In some patients, the high TCRbeta diversity seen at day 60 was put down to recipient T cells and intrathymic progenitors that had survived conditioning.

Comments on this clonotype: Its antigen is still unknown. Per-base qualities were not stored, and no clone one base away is much larger.

Libraries were prepared through PCR. The sequencer was an Illumina HiSeq 2500. TCR libraries were prepared with molecular barcoding, using unique molecular identifiers to normalize TCRbeta repertoire quantification. Using fastp at Q25 and MiXCR, TCRdb reprocessed the public reads and kept productive beta chains. Every distinct CDR3 protein forms one entry, paired with its most common genes and DNA. The sample table shows 700,000 to 850,000 distinct CDR3 sequences, and less than 20% are seen once. Approximately 4.5% of the sample is in the top ten clones. This specimen's treatment or condition label, per the study, means: allogeneic hematopoietic cell transplantation with graft depleted of TCRalphabeta T cells and CD19 B cells. The transplant recipients were children given TCRalphabeta/CD19-depleted allogeneic hematopoietic cell grafts. The cysteine opens and the phenylalanine closes a CDR3 of 15 amino acids. The CDR3 DNA has 45 bases and is translated from base 1. V and J are trimmed by 3 bases and 7 bases, and the gene matches miss 7 bases of the junction. The germline V gene encodes CDR1 LNHDA and CDR2 SQIVND (reference sequence).

Specimen: PBMCs, mostly from graft donor cells, collected 360 days after TCRalphabeta/CD19-depleted stem cell transplant. This TCR was recovered from a male patient younger than 18 who had a stem cell transplant for acute lymphoblastic leukemia, so the T cells may come from the graft donor. This chain joins TRBV19 to TRBJ2-1; TRBD2 matches 9 bases in the middle. The base sequence is TGTGCCAGTAGTATGTTCCTAGCGGGACCAAATGAGCAGTTCTTC. Protein translation: CASSMFLAGPNEQFF.